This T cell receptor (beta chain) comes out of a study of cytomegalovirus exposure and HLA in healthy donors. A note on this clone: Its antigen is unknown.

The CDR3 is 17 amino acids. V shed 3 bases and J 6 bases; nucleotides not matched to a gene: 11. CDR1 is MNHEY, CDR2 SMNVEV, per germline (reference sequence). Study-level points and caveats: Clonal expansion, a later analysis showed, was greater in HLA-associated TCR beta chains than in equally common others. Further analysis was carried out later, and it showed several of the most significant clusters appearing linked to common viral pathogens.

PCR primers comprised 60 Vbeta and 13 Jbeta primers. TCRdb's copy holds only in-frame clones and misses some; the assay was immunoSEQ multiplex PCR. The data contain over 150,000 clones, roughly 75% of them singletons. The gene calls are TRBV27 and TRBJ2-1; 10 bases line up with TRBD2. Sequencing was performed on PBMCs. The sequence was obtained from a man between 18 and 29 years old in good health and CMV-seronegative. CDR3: CASSFYRAGGPSNEQFF. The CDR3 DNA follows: TGTGCCAGCAGTTTCTACCGAGCGGGAGGGCCCTCCAATGAGCAGTTCTTC.